This T cell receptor (beta chain) was captured in a study of shared clonotypes between healthy human individuals. The V segment lost 5 bases and the J segment 4 bases; nucleotides outside the gene matches: 7. The germline gives CDR1 MNHEY, CDR2 SVGAGI. The CDR3 is 15 residues long. Only in-frame clones appear in the TCRdb table, and some are missing; sequencing was by immunoSEQ multiplex PCR. The sample has some 1 million clones; more than 65% are singletons. The TCR was taken from a man younger than 35 in good health. The chain employs TRBV6-5 and TRBJ2-4; the match to TRBD2 covers 8 bases. Input material: memory CD4+ T cells sorted from blood. Subset meaning: CD45RA-negative fraction. CDR3 DNA: TGTGCCAGCAGTATGACTAGCGCGCCTAAAAACATTCAGTACTTC. It codes for CASSMTSAPKNIQYF.